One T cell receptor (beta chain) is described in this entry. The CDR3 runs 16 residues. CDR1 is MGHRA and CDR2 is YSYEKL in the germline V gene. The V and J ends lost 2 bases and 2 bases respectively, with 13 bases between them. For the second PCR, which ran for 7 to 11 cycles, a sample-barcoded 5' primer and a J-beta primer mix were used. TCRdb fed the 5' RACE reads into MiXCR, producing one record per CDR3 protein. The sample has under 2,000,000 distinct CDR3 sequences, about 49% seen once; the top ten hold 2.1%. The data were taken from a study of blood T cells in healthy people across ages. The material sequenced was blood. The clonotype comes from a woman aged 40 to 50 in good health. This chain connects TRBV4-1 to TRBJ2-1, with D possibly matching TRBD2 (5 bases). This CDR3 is CASSQIRRVTYNEQFF. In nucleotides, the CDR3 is TGCGCCAGCAGCCAAATAAGGCGGGTAACCTACAATGAGCAGTTCTTC.